This T cell receptor beta chain was captured by sequencing in a study of identical twins. This clonotype was seen repeatedly, ten times or more. In TCRdb, the 5' RACE reads were re-called with MiXCR into one record per CDR3 protein. Of hundreds of thousands of distinct CDR3 sequences in the sample, about 12% are singletons; the top ten hold about 1.5%. The same sample was also used in a study of yellow fever vaccine responses in identical twins.

This receptor was taken from a woman aged 18-29 years in good health. Sequenced input: PBMCs.

This CDR3 is CASSLVNSDEQFF. In DNA form, the CDR3 reads TGTGCCAGCAGTTTAGTTAATAGTGATGAGCAGTTCTTC. This sequence joins TRBV28 and TRBJ2-1; no clear D. Germline V gene sequence: CDR1 MDHEN, CDR2 SYDVKM. V was cut by 2 bases and J by 8 bases, with 10 bases left in between. This CDR3 contains 13 residues.